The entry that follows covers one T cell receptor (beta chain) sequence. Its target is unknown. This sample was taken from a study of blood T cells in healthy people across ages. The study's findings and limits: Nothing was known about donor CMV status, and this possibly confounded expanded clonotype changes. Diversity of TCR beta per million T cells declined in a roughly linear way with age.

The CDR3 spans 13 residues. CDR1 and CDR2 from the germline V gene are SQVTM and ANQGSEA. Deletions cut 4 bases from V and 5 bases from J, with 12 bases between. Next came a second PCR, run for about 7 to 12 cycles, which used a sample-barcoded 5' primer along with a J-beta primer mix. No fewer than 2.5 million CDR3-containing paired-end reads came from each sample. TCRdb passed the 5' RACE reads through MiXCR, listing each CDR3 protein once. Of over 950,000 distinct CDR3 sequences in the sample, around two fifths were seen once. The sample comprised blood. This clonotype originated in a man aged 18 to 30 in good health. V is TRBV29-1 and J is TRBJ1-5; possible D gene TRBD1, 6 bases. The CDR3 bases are TGCAGCGTTGTAACAGGGTTCGATCAGCCCCAGCATTTT. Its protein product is CSVVTGFDQPQHF.